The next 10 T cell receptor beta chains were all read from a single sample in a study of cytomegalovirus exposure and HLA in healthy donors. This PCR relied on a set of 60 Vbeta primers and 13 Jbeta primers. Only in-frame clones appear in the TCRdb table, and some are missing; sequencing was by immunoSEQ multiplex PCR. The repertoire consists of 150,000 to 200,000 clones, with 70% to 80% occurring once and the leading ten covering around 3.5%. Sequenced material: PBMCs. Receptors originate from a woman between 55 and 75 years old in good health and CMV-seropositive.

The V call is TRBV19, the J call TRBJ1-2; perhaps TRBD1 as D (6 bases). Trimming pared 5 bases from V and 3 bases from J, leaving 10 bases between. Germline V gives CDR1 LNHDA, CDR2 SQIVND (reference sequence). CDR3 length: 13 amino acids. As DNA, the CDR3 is TGTGCCAGTAGTTACAGGGAGTACTATGGCTACACCTTC. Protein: CASSYREYYGYTF.

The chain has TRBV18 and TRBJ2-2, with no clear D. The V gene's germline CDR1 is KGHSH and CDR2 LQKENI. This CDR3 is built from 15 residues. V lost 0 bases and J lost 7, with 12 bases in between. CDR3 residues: CASSPPNLAGGELFF. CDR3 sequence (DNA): TGTGCCAGCTCACCACCGAACTTAGCTGGCGGGGAGCTGTTTTTT. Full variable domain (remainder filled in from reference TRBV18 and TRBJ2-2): NAGVMQNPRHLVRRRGQEARLRCSPMKGHSHVYWYRQLPEEGLKFMVYLQKENIIDESGMPKERFSAEFPKEGPSILRIQQVVRGDSAAYFCASSPPNLAGGELFFGEGSRLTVL.

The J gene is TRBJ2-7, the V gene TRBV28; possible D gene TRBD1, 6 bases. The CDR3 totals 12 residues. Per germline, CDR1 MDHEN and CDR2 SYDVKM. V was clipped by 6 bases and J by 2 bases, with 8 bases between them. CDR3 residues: CASRRTAYEQYF. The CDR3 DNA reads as TGTGCCAGCAGGAGGACAGCCTACGAGCAGTACTTC.

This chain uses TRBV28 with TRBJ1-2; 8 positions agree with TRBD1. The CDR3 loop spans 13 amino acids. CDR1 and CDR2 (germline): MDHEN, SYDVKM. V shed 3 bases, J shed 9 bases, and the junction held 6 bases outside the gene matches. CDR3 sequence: CASSLDREGSYTF. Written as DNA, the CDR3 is TGTGCCAGCAGTTTGGACAGGGAGGGGAGCTACACCTTC.

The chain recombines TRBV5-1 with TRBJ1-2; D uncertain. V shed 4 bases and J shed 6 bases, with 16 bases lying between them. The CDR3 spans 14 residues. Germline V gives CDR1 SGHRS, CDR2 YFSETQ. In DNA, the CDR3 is TGCGCCAGCAGCCCCCCCGGAGGGCGGCATGGCTACACCTTC. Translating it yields CASSPPGGRHGYTF.

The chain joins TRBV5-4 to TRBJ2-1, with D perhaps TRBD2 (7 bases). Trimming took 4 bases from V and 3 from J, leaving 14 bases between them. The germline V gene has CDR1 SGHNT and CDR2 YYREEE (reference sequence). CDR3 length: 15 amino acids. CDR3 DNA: TGTGCCAGCAGCCTGGAGCGGGACAACTACAATGAGCAGTTCTTC. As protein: CASSLERDNYNEQFF. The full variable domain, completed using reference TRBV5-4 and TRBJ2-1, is ETGVTQSPTHLIKTRGQQVTLRCSSQSGHNTVSWYQQALGQGPQFIFQYYREEENGRGNFPPRFSGLQFPNYSSELNVNALELDDSALYLCASSLERDNYNEQFFGPGTRLTVL.

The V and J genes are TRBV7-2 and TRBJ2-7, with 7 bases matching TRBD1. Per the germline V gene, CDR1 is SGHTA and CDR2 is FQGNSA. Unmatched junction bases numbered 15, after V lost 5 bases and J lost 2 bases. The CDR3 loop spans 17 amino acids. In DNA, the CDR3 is TGTGCCAGCAGCCTTCGGGCCCAGGGGGAAGGGACCTACGAGCAGTACTTC. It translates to CASSLRAQGEGTYEQYF. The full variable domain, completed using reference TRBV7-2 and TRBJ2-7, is GAGVSQSPSNKVTEKGKDVELRCDPISGHTALYWYRQSLGQGLEFLIYFQGNSAPDKSGLPSDRFSAERTGGSVSTLTIQRTQQEDSAVYLCASSLRAQGEGTYEQYFGPGTRLTVT.

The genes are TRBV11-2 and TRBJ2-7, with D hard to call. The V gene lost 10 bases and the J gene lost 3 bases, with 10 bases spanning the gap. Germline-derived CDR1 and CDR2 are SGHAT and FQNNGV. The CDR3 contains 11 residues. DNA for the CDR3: TGTGCCACCACCAACTACTACGAGCAGTACTTC. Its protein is CATTNYYEQYF.

The CDR3 loop is CASHRRVVEKLFF. CDR3 sequence (DNA): TGTGCCAGCCACAGGAGGGTTGTGGAAAAACTGTTTTTT. The J gene is TRBJ1-4, the V gene TRBV19; tentatively, D is TRBD1 (5 bases). The CDR3 loop spans 13 amino acids. Germline values: CDR1 LNHDA, CDR2 SQIVND (reference sequence). V lost 9 bases and J 8 bases, leaving 16 bases between the germline ends.

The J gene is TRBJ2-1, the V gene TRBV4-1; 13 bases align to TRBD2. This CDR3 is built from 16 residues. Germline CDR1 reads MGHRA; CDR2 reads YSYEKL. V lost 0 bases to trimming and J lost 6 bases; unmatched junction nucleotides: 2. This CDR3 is CASSQDRTSGSNEQFF. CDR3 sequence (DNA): TGCGCCAGCAGCCAAGATCGGACTAGCGGGAGCAATGAGCAGTTCTTC.